The 22 T cell receptor beta chains given below trace back to one sample, sequenced in a study of T-cell reconstitution after alpha-beta-depleted transplantation in children. Preparation of the TCRbeta library involved a method that used unique molecular identifiers. TCRdb re-analysed the PCR reads in MiXCR, keeping a single row per CDR3 protein. The sample lists 500,000 to 600,000 distinct CDR3 sequences, 27% occurring once. The specimen was PBMCs, collected before TCRalphabeta/CD19-depleted stem cell transplant. These TCRs come from a boy in the first two years of life with Wiskott-Aldrich syndrome, due to receive a stem cell transplant.

This clonotype has more than one count but fewer than ten. The chain employs TRBV28 and TRBJ1-5; weak D call: TRBD1 (6 bases). CDR3 length: 15 amino acids. V lost 5 bases and J 4 bases, leaving 15 bases between the germline ends. Germline V gives CDR1 MDHEN, CDR2 SYDVKM. CDR3 in DNA: TGTGCCAGCAGTCCGGGACATCTAAGGAATCAGCCCCAGCATTTT. This gives the protein CASSPGHLRNQPQHF.

This clonotype turned up a few times. V and J are TRBV5-1 and TRBJ2-7, with D possibly matching TRBD1 (6 bases). The CDR3 is made up of 14 amino acids. The germline V gene encodes CDR1 SGHRS and CDR2 YFSETQ. V was clipped by 0 bases and J by 1 base, with 8 bases between them. As DNA, the CDR3 is TGCGCCAGCAGCTTGGATACAGGGTCCTACGAGCAGTACTTC. Translating gives CASSLDTGSYEQYF.

This clonotype has a handful of counts. This chain joins TRBV5-1 and TRBJ2-5, with a weak D call TRBD2 (6 bases). V was pared by 2 bases and J by 1 base, with 12 bases between. Germline CDR1 SGHRS, CDR2 YFSETQ. The CDR3 has 15 residues. CDR3 sequence reads: CASSFTSTSQETQYF. CDR3 nucleotide sequence: TGCGCCAGCAGCTTCACTAGCACCTCCCAAGAGACCCAGTACTTC.

The table lists this clonotype with a few counts. The V call is TRBV4-2, the J call TRBJ2-7; 9 positions agree with TRBD2. CDR3 length: 16 amino acids. Trimming removed 0 bases from V and 7 bases from J; junction bases left unmatched: 10. The germline CDR1 and CDR2 sequences are LGHNA and YNFKEQ. CDR3 sequence (DNA): TGTGCCAGCAGCCAAGAACAGAGCGGGAGGCTCGGGGAGCAGTACTTC. Protein product: CASSQEQSGRLGEQYF.

In DNA, the CDR3 is TGTGCCAGCAGTCACAGGGGAAATTCACCCCTCCACTTT. It is translated as CASSHRGNSPLHF. V is TRBV6-5 and J is TRBJ1-6, with 7 bases lining up with TRBD1. The CDR3 consists of 13 residues. Germline V CDR1 and CDR2: MNHEY, SVGAGI. V trimming: 5 bases; J trimming: 7 bases; junction bases outside the gene matches: 2.

This rearrangement joins TRBV5-1 to TRBJ1-1, with D perhaps TRBD1 (5 bases). CDR1 and CDR2 (germline): SGHRS, YFSETQ. CDR3 length: 16 residues. V lost 1 base and J lost 0, with 13 bases in between. The CDR3 reads CASSLSETDMNTEAFF. DNA for the CDR3: TGCGCCAGCAGCTTGAGCGAGACAGATATGAACACTGAAGCTTTCTTT.

This clonotype was observed a few times. The chain recombines TRBV12-3 or TRBV12-4 with TRBJ1-5, with D unresolved. CDR3 length: 16 amino acids. V shed 5 bases and J shed 3 bases, with 17 bases lying between them. The DNA of the CDR3 is TGTGCCAGCAGTCGGGAGGTCGGTCCTTCCAATCAGCCCCAGCATTTT. Translation: CASSREVGPSNQPQHF.

This clonotype was seen ten or more times. CDR3 bases: TGTGCCAGCAGTTTACAGGGAATGAACACTGAAGCTTTCTTT. This encodes CASSLQGMNTEAFF. This chain joins TRBV27 and TRBJ1-1, with D perhaps matching TRBD1 (5 bases). Germline V gives CDR1 MNHEY, CDR2 SMNVEV (reference sequence). V was pared by 2 bases and J by 0 bases, with 7 bases between. The CDR3 is made up of 14 amino acids.

The chain uses TRBV7-2 and TRBJ1-6, with TRBD1 as a possible D gene (6 bases). Germline CDR1 SGHTA, CDR2 FQGNSA. Trimming stripped 1 base from V and 9 bases from J, with 13 bases between. The CDR3 totals 15 residues. In nucleotides, the CDR3 is TGTGCCAGCAGCTTAGAGGGGGGGCATAGTTCACCCCTCCACTTT. Translation: CASSLEGGHSSPLHF.

The chain combines TRBV30 with TRBJ2-1; TRBD2 might be the D (5 bases). The CDR3 is 14 residues long. Germline V gene data show CDR1 as GTSNPN and CDR2 as SVGIG (reference sequence). V was shortened by 1 base and J by 10 bases, with 17 bases between the two germline ends. The CDR3 region is CAWSAPPGVWEQFF. Written as DNA, the CDR3 is TGTGCCTGGAGTGCCCCCCCCGGGGTGTGGGAGCAGTTCTTC.

This rearrangement joins TRBV5-1 to TRBJ2-3; D not certain. Trimming pared 0 bases from V and 0 bases from J, leaving 5 bases between. Germline lookup yields CDR1 SGHRS and CDR2 YFSETQ. This CDR3 contains 14 residues. The CDR3 reads CASSLELSTDTQYF. CDR3 nucleotides: TGCGCCAGCAGCTTGGAGTTGAGCACAGATACGCAGTATTTT.

About this clonotype itself: A read error may account for a junction end that differs from germline. The chain carries TRBV12-3 or TRBV12-4 and TRBJ1-5, with 9 bases aligning to TRBD1. The CDR3 has 16 residues. In DNA form, the CDR3 reads TGTGCCAGCAGCTTAGGGGACAGGGAGAGCAATCAGCCCCAGCATTTT. It encodes CASSLGDRESNQPQHF.

The J gene is TRBJ2-1, the V gene TRBV19, with D perhaps being TRBD1 or TRBD2 (5 bases each). Trimming stripped 10 bases from V and 7 bases from J, with 14 bases between. The CDR3 is 12 residues long. Germline CDR1 is LNHDA and CDR2 is SQIVND (reference sequence). This chain's CDR3 is CATQGRRNEQFF. CDR3 DNA: TGTGCCACCCAGGGAAGGAGGAATGAGCAGTTCTTC.

V gene TRBV15 combines with J gene TRBJ1-2; 8 bases align to TRBD1. The CDR3 consists of 15 residues. Per the germline V gene, CDR1 is LNHNV and CDR2 is YYDKDF (reference sequence). V was pared by 4 bases and J by 3 bases, with 7 bases of the junction left unmatched. The CDR3 protein is CATSTGQVKDYGYTF. As DNA, the CDR3 is TGTGCCACCAGCACGGGACAGGTGAAGGACTATGGCTACACCTTC.

CDR3 residues: CAIRLAGDTQYF. CDR3 in DNA: TGTGCCATACGACTAGCGGGAGATACGCAGTATTTT. The chain employs TRBV10-3 and TRBJ2-3, with 10 bases matching TRBD2. Unmatched junction bases numbered 2, after V lost 9 bases and J lost 5 bases. The CDR3 is 12 residues long. Germline V gene data show CDR1 as ENHRY and CDR2 as SYGVKD.

This clonotype appeared many times. The chain employs TRBV7-9 and TRBJ1-1; D is uncertain. The CDR3 length is 13 residues. V shed 5 bases and J shed 1 base, with 8 bases lying between them. Germline V gives CDR1 SEHNR, CDR2 FQNEAQ (reference sequence). The CDR3 region is CASSPRENTEAFF. The CDR3 DNA reads TGTGCCAGCAGCCCCCGAGAGAACACTGAAGCTTTCTTT.

The V gene is TRBV27, the J gene TRBJ1-2, with D tentatively TRBD1 (6 bases). The germline V and J ends were trimmed by 6 bases and 4 bases, with 18 bases remaining between them. CDR1 is MNHEY and CDR2 is SMNVEV in the germline V gene (reference sequence). The CDR3 has 15 amino acids. Here the CDR3 DNA reads TGTGCCAGCAGATCCAACAGGGAGTCAGTCTATGGCTACACCTTC. Its translation is CASRSNRESVYGYTF.

V usage is TRBV12-3 or TRBV12-4 and J usage is TRBJ2-1; 7 bases align to TRBD1. V was pared by 9 bases and J by 0 bases, with 14 bases of the junction left unmatched. This CDR3 has 17 residues. Here the CDR3 DNA reads TGTGCCAGTGGTACAGGTCTACAGGGGAGCTCCTACAATGAGCAGTTCTTC. Translated, it gives CASGTGLQGSSYNEQFF.

The J gene is TRBJ2-5, the V gene TRBV5-1; 8 nucleotides align to TRBD2. Germline V gene lookup returns CDR1 SGHRS and CDR2 YFSETQ. This CDR3 is built from 15 residues. With 3 bases clipped from V and 5 bases from J, the junction kept 9 bases outside the gene matches. DNA of the CDR3: TGCGCCAGCAGCTCCGGGACTAGAGACTTGGAGACCCAGTACTTC. It yields the protein CASSSGTRDLETQYF. Complete variable domain (other parts from reference TRBV5-1 and TRBJ2-5): KAGVTQTPRYLIKTRGQQVTLSCSPISGHRSVSWYQQTPGQGLQFLFEYFSETQRNKGNFPGRFSGRQFSNSRSEMNVSTLELGDSALYLCASSSGTRDLETQYFGPGTRLLVL.

This clonotype has a handful of counts. The chain couples TRBV29-1 to TRBJ1-2; TRBD1 aligns across 9 bases. The CDR3 totals 12 residues. J gave up 7 bases and V 5 bases, and 5 bases lay outside the gene matches. Germline V gives CDR1 SQVTM, CDR2 ANQGSEA. The CDR3 protein is CSVTGGDSGYTF. The CDR3 DNA follows: TGCAGCGTTACAGGGGGCGACTCTGGCTACACCTTC.

The chain joins TRBV2 to TRBJ2-7, with TRBD1 matching over 7 bases. V shed 5 bases and J 2 bases; nucleotides not matched to a gene: 6. This CDR3 has 14 residues. CDR1 and CDR2 from the germline V gene are SNHLY and FYNNEI. CDR3 nucleotides: TGTGCCAGCAGTCCGGACAGGAGCGCCTACGAGCAGTACTTC. Translated: CASSPDRSAYEQYF.

This rearrangement joins TRBV5-1 to TRBJ2-1; no reliable D call. This CDR3 comprises 15 residues. The V and J ends lost 2 bases and 2 bases respectively, with 11 bases between them. The germline gives CDR1 SGHRS, CDR2 YFSETQ. CDR3 amino acids: CASSLLSRAYNEQFF. In DNA form, the CDR3 reads TGCGCCAGCAGCTTACTCTCCAGAGCCTACAATGAGCAGTTCTTC.